The 12 T cell receptor beta chains given below trace back to one sample, sequenced in a study of T cell responses to AZD1222 COVID-19 vaccine. Assay: immunoSEQ multiplex PCR; the TCRdb copy retains only in-frame clones and omits some. The sample has about 150,000 clones, around 87% seen once. This specimen was peripheral blood, taken 28 days after the second AZD1222 dose. The receptors stem from an adult who received the AZD1222 COVID-19 vaccine.

The chain is built from TRBV5-6 and TRBJ1-2; D gene unclear. The CDR3 spans 14 residues. Trimming stripped 2 bases from V and 0 bases from J, with 8 bases between. Germline CDR1 SGHDT, CDR2 YYEEEE. The CDR3 here is CASSLFGSNYGYTF. The CDR3 DNA reads TGTGCCAGCAGCTTATTCGGTTCTAACTATGGCTACACCTTC. Drawing the rest from reference TRBV5-6 and TRBJ1-2, the complete variable domain is DAGVTQSPTHLIKTRGQQVTLRCSPKSGHDTVSWYQQALGQGPQFIFQYYEEEERQRGNFPDRFSGHQFPNYSSELNVNALLLGDSALYLCASSLFGSNYGYTFGSGTRLTVV.

V and J are TRBV2 and TRBJ2-1, with 13 positions matching TRBD2. In germline, CDR1 is SNHLY, CDR2 FYNNEI. The CDR3 has 15 residues. The trim removed 0 bases at V and 11 bases at J, leaving 4 bases unmatched. The CDR3 protein is CASSEATSGRSQQFF. CDR3 in DNA: TGTGCCAGCAGTGAAGCGACTAGCGGGAGGAGCCAGCAGTTCTTC.

The chain recombines TRBV27 with TRBJ1-5; no clear D. This CDR3 has 14 residues. Deletions cut 5 bases from V and 2 bases from J, with 10 bases between. Germline values: CDR1 MNHEY, CDR2 SMNVEV (reference sequence). CDR3 sequence reads: CASSLVSGNQPQHF. Here the CDR3 DNA reads TGTGCCAGCAGTCTCGTTAGCGGCAATCAGCCCCAGCATTTT.

The rearrangement uses TRBV7-3 and TRBJ2-2, with 8 positions matching TRBD2. Per the germline V gene, CDR1 is SGHTA and CDR2 is FQGTGA. This CDR3 is built from 16 residues. Germline trimming cut 2 bases from V and 5 bases from J; bases unmatched to any gene: 7. The DNA of the CDR3 is TGTGCCAGCAGCTTACTCCCTAGCGGGTTAACCGGGGAGCTGTTTTTT. Protein: CASSLLPSGLTGELFF.

The V and J genes are TRBV6-6 and TRBJ1-2; D is unresolved. Germline V lookup: CDR1 MNHNY, CDR2 SVGAGI (reference sequence). Trimming took 6 bases from V and 3 from J, leaving 8 bases between them. This CDR3 is 12 amino acids long. The CDR3 DNA reads as TGTGCCAGCAGGTTGGGCGACTATGGCTACACCTTC. It is translated as CASRLGDYGYTF.

The gene calls are TRBV15 and TRBJ2-5; 9 bases map to TRBD2. The CDR3 length is 16 residues. Trimming removed 1 base from V and 5 bases from J; junction bases left unmatched: 8. CDR1 is LNHNV, CDR2 YYDKDF, per germline (reference sequence). The CDR3: CATSRGPAGGPETQYF. The CDR3 DNA reads as TGTGCCACCAGCAGAGGACCAGCGGGAGGACCCGAGACCCAGTACTTC. Full variable domain (remainder filled in from reference TRBV15 and TRBJ2-5): DAMVIQNPRYQVTQFGKPVTLSCSQTLNHNVMYWYQQKSSQAPKLLFHYYDKDFNNEADTPDNFQSRRPNTSFCFLDIRSPGLGDTAMYLCATSRGPAGGPETQYFGPGTRLLVL.

The rearrangement joins TRBV19 to TRBJ1-5; D gene uncertain. The CDR3 runs to 15 residues. V lost 1 base and J 1 base, leaving 8 bases between the germline ends. The germline gives CDR1 LNHDA, CDR2 SQIVND (reference sequence). The CDR3 sequence is CASSIVRASNQPQHF. The CDR3 DNA sequence: TGTGCCAGTAGTATAGTGCGGGCCAGCAATCAGCCCCAGCATTTT.

The sample holds one count of this clone. DNA for the CDR3: TGTGCCAGCAGCTTAGCGATGGGTAGCGGATTCTCCTACGAGCAGTACTTC. Translating it yields CASSLAMGSGFSYEQYF. The V and J genes are TRBV7-2 and TRBJ2-7; weak D call: TRBD2 (6 bases). Trimming removed 0 bases from V and 0 bases from J, with 15 bases in between. The germline CDR1 and CDR2 sequences are SGHTA and FQGNSA. The CDR3 runs to 17 residues.

This chain connects TRBV6-1 to TRBJ2-7, with 7 bases fitting TRBD2. The V gene's germline CDR1 is MNHNS and CDR2 SASEGT. V shed 0 bases, J shed 4 bases, and the junction held 9 bases outside the gene matches. The CDR3 has 16 amino acids. The CDR3: CASSEATGGPRYEQYF. The CDR3 DNA reads TGTGCCAGCAGTGAAGCGACGGGAGGTCCTCGATACGAGCAGTACTTC.

This chain links TRBV7-9 with TRBJ1-5; D call uncertain. The length of the CDR3 is 13 residues. Germline CDR1 is SEHNR and CDR2 is FQNEAQ (reference sequence). The V end was cut by 0 bases, the J end by 7 bases, with 7 bases between. The CDR3 reads CASSLASRQPQHF. CDR3 sequence (DNA): TGTGCCAGCAGCTTAGCGAGCAGACAGCCCCAGCATTTT. The full variable domain, with the rest looked up from reference TRBV7-9 and TRBJ1-5, is DTGVSQNPRHKITKRGQNVTFRCDPISEHNRLYWYRQTLGQGPEFLTYFQNEAQLEKSRLLSDRFSAERPKGSFSTLEIQRTEQGDSAMYLCASSLASRQPQHFGDGTRLSIL.

The chain is built from TRBV3-1 (or the pseudogene TRBV3-2) and TRBJ2-1; 9 nucleotides line up with TRBD2. V was pared by 0 bases and J by 8 bases, with 8 bases of the junction left unmatched. Germline V CDR1 and CDR2: LGHDT, YNNKEL (reference sequence). The CDR3 sequence is 16 residues long. The CDR3 region is CASSQDMAGGQDEQFF. CDR3 DNA sequence: TGTGCCAGCAGCCAAGACATGGCGGGAGGGCAGGATGAGCAGTTCTTC.

CDR3 DNA: TGTGCCAGCAGTTACGGGGCAGGGGATAGCAATCAGCCCCAGCATTTT. Protein product: CASSYGAGDSNQPQHF. This chain joins TRBV6-2 or TRBV6-3 and TRBJ1-5; maybe TRBD1 (6 bases). Germline V gene lookup returns CDR1 MNHEY and CDR2 SVGEGT. V was pared by 2 bases and J by 0 bases, with 11 bases between. The CDR3 totals 16 residues.